This TCR beta chain was recovered during a study of cytomegalovirus exposure and HLA in healthy donors. About the study: An earlier analysis identified more than 95 million unique TCR beta sequences in 170 million or so T cells. General observations from the study: Analyses of presence/absence relied on an assumption of roughly uniform sequencing depth across donors.

This clone was counted once. What it binds is unknown. The CDR3 covers 14 residues. V was clipped by 1 base and J by 4 bases, with 10 bases between them. Germline V gives CDR1 SGHVS, CDR2 FQNEAQ. A multiplex PCR was run with 60 Vbeta primers and 13 Jbeta primers. Sequencing used immunoSEQ multiplex PCR; TCRdb keeps in-frame clones, though not all of them. The table records approximately 110,000 clones, less than 80% of them present only once. Material for sequencing was PBMCs. This receptor was taken from a woman in her 30s in good health and CMV-seronegative. The genes are TRBV7-8 and TRBJ2-5; D perhaps matches TRBD2 (5 bases). CDR3 bases: TGTGCCAGCAGCTTAGAACTAGATAGAGAGACCCAGTACTTC. It encodes CASSLELDRETQYF.